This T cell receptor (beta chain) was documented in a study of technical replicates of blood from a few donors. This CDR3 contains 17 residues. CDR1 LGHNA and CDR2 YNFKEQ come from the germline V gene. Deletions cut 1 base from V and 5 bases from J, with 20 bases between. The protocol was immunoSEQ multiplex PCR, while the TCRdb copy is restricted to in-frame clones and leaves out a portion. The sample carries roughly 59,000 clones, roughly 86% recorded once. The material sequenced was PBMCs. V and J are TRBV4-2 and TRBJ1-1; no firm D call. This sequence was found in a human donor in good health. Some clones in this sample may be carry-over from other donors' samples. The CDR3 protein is CASSQVEIGRPGTEAFF. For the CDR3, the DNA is TGTGCCAGCAGCCAAGTTGAGATCGGTAGACCCGGGACTGAAGCTTTCTTT.